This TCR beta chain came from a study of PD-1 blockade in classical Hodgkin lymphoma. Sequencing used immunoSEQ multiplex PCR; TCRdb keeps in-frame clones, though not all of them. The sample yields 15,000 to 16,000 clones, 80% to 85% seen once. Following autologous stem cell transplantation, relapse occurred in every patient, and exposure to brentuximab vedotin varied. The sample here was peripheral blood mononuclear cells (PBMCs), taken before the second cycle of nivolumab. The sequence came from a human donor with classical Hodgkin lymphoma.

The CDR3 loop reads CASSGASGGDSYNEQFF. The CDR3 DNA sequence: TGTGCCAGCAGTGGCGCTAGCGGGGGTGACTCCTACAATGAGCAGTTCTTC. The genes are TRBV2 and TRBJ2-1; 10 nucleotides agree with TRBD2. The J segment lost 0 bases and the V segment lost 4 bases, leaving 6 bases of the junction unmatched. The length of the CDR3 is 17 residues. Germline values: CDR1 SNHLY, CDR2 FYNNEI.